The clone carrying this TCR beta chain was observed a few times. Its antigen is undetermined. This record comes from a study of T cell repertoires in cytomegalovirus infection. Looking at the study overall: It was recently identified HLA-C-restricted and well-studied HLA-B-restricted CMV epitopes that the study used. From public TCR beta signatures came an indication of both CMV infection and matching HLA type. Whole-study results and caveats: HLA-C-restricted TCR beta clonotypes specific for CMV led the ex vivo response. Identification of carriers of CMV plus the relevant HLA was performed using cumulative public TCR beta family frequency.

The CDR3 runs to 15 residues. V gave up 5 bases and J gave up 5 bases, with 19 bases separating them. Via MiXCR, TCRdb re-called the reads, giving one row per CDR3 protein. The table has tens of thousands of distinct CDR3 sequences, around 20% seen once. The sequence derives from a human donor in good health (CMV status not recorded). Some clones in this sample may be carry-over from other donors' samples. The chain links TRBV12-3 or TRBV12-4 to TRBJ2-7, with D possibly being TRBD1 or TRBD2 (6 bases each). The starting material was CD8+ T cells from cultured PBMCs, obtained from culture after CMV antigen stimulation. CDR3 nucleotides: TGTGCCAGCAGTCCTGCGTTCGGAGGGGGTCACGAGCAGTACTTC. Its protein is CASSPAFGGGHEQYF.